Shown below are 15 T cell receptor beta chains from a single sample sequenced in a study of blood T cell dynamics during melanoma immunotherapy. Produced via immunoSEQ multiplex PCR; TCRdb's table is partial and in-frame only. Of about 6,900 clones in the sample, over 70% were seen once. Indicated time point: pre-treatment baseline. Sequenced here: blood, sampled from a patient treated with checkpoint blockade. These TCRs come from a human donor with melanoma.

The chain couples TRBV11-2 to TRBJ2-7; D uncertain. The CDR3 is 12 amino acids. V was shortened by 5 bases and J by 3 bases, with 8 bases between the two germline ends. Germline loops: CDR1 SGHAT, CDR2 FQNNGV. The CDR3: CASSKGLYEQYF. In DNA form, the CDR3 reads TGTGCCAGCAGCAAAGGGCTCTACGAGCAGTACTTC.

The rearrangement joins TRBV27 to TRBJ1-2; 8 bases agree with TRBD1. Germline V gene lookup returns CDR1 MNHEY and CDR2 SMNVEV (reference sequence). V was clipped by 4 bases and J by 5 bases; unmatched bases: 6. The CDR3 runs 14 residues. The CDR3 DNA follows: TGTGCCAGCAGTTACAGGGGGAGTGTTTATGGCTACACCTTC. This translates into CASSYRGSVYGYTF.

This clone was seen once. The J gene is TRBJ2-3, the V gene TRBV10-3; D is unclear. The CDR3 runs 16 residues. The V end was cut by 0 bases, the J end by 2 bases, with 12 bases between. Germline V CDR1 and CDR2: ENHRY, SYGVKD. CDR3 in amino acids: CAISESELMATDTQYF. The CDR3 nucleotides are TGTGCCATCAGTGAGTCGGAGTTAATGGCCACAGATACGCAGTATTTT.

DNA for the CDR3: TGTGCCAGCAGTCAGGGGGCGCGGAAAGCTTTCTTT. Translation gives CASSQGARKAFF. V is TRBV5-8 and J is TRBJ1-1; 8 nucleotides align to TRBD1. The germline CDR1 and CDR2 sequences are SGHTS and YDEGEE. The CDR3 is 12 residues long. V lost 5 bases to trimming and J lost 9 bases; unmatched junction nucleotides: 6.

The V call is TRBV4-1, the J call TRBJ2-4; maybe TRBD2 (7 bases). The CDR3 is made up of 17 amino acids. Germline CDR1 MGHRA, CDR2 YSYEKL. V shed 1 base and J shed 4 bases, with 17 bases lying between them. The CDR3 region is CASSQAGGLADKNIQYF. CDR3 DNA sequence: TGCGCCAGCAGCCAAGCCGGGGGGCTAGCCGATAAAAACATTCAGTACTTC.

This chain joins TRBV7-3 and TRBJ2-7; TRBD2 matches 10 bases. The V segment lost 8 bases and the J segment 6 bases; nucleotides outside the gene matches: 16. The CDR3 spans 16 residues. Germline CDR1 and CDR2: SGHTA and FQGTGA. CDR3 bases: TGTGCCAGCGGGGCGTGGCTAGCGGGAGTGGGCGGCGAGCAGTACTTC. Translation gives CASGAWLAGVGGEQYF.

Relative to its sample, this clone is medium-sized. This sequence joins TRBV28 and TRBJ1-4; 9 nucleotides align to TRBD1. This CDR3 spans 15 amino acids. Germline V gives CDR1 MDHEN, CDR2 SYDVKM. V lost 6 bases to trimming and J lost 8 bases; unmatched junction nucleotides: 10. Written as DNA, the CDR3 is TGTGCCAGCAGGCCCACAGGGGGCACGAGGGAAAAACTGTTTTTT. It encodes CASRPTGGTREKLFF.

This clone was counted between two and nine times. The V call is TRBV5-8, the J call TRBJ2-1; 8 bases are shared with TRBD2. The CDR3 covers 15 residues. The ends lost 5 bases at V and 4 bases at J; junction bases unmatched: 8. Germline V CDR1 and CDR2: SGHTS, YDEGEE. Here the CDR3 reads CASRHLAGSYNEQFF. The CDR3 region has the DNA TGTGCCAGCAGACATCTAGCGGGCTCTTACAATGAGCAGTTCTTC.

V is TRBV7-7 and J is TRBJ2-1, with D perhaps matching TRBD1 (7 bases). V lost 5 bases to trimming and J lost 2 bases, with 13 bases between them. This CDR3 spans 15 amino acids. The germline V gene encodes CDR1 SSHAT and CDR2 FNYEAQ (reference sequence). In DNA, the CDR3 is TGTGCCAGCAGCCGCGGGACAGAAACCTACAATGAGCAGTTCTTC. The encoded protein is CASSRGTETYNEQFF.

This sequence joins TRBV6-1 and TRBJ1-5, with a possible D match to TRBD1 (6 bases). Germline V gene lookup returns CDR1 MNHNS and CDR2 SASEGT. This CDR3 region has 15 residues. Between the trimmed V and J ends, which lost 4 bases and 6 bases, there was a span of 16 bases. CDR3 amino acids: CASSAQGAGVQPQHF. In DNA form, the CDR3 reads TGTGCCAGCAGTGCCCAAGGGGCAGGGGTTCAGCCCCAGCATTTT.

The CDR3 nucleotides read TGTGCCAGCAGCTTAGGGGACAGGGAGGTCGATGGCTACACCTTC. Translated: CASSLGDREVDGYTF. The rearrangement uses TRBV7-9 and TRBJ1-2; 9 positions agree with TRBD1. This CDR3 is 15 amino acids long. Germline lookup yields CDR1 SEHNR and CDR2 FQNEAQ (reference sequence). Unmatched junction bases numbered 6, after V lost 1 base and J lost 6 bases.

This chain links TRBV25-1 with TRBJ2-7; 7 nucleotides line up with TRBD1. V shed 4 bases, J shed 3 bases, and the junction held 12 bases outside the gene matches. The germline gives CDR1 MGHDK, CDR2 SYGVNS. CDR3 size: 16 residues. This CDR3 reads CASSGGLTGNNYEQYF. In DNA, the CDR3 is TGTGCCAGCAGTGGCGGTTTGACAGGGAATAACTACGAGCAGTACTTC.

The chain employs TRBV19 and TRBJ2-7; D is perhaps TRBD1 (6 bases). CDR3 length equals 13 residues. Trimming left V 6 bases short and J 2 bases short, with 11 bases between. CDR1 is LNHDA and CDR2 is SQIVND in the germline V gene (reference sequence). CDR3 in amino acids: CASSRDNTYEQYF. The CDR3, as DNA: TGTGCCAGTAGCCGGGACAACACCTACGAGCAGTACTTC. Based on the CDR3 plus reference TRBV19 and TRBJ2-7, the full variable domain is DGGITQSPKYLFRKEGQNVTLSCEQNLNHDAMYWYRQDPGQGLRLIYYSQIVNDFQKGDIAEGYSVSREKKESFPLTVTSAQKNPTAFYLCASSRDNTYEQYFGPGTRLTVT.

This chain joins TRBV30 and TRBJ1-1; D is ambiguous. The germline gives CDR1 GTSNPN, CDR2 SVGIG (reference sequence). V lost 2 bases to trimming and J lost 4 bases, with 11 bases between them. The CDR3 is made up of 13 amino acids. As DNA, the CDR3 is TGTGCCTGGAGTCGAACGGCGGGCACTGAAGCTTTCTTT. It specifies CAWSRTAGTEAFF.

A single count supports this clone. The V call is TRBV6-1, the J call TRBJ1-2, with D unresolved. CDR3 length equals 12 residues. Trimming stripped 2 bases from V and 6 bases from J, with 7 bases between. Germline CDR1 is MNHNS and CDR2 is SASEGT. The CDR3 nucleotides are TGTGCCAGCAGTGAAAGGCCAGATGGCTACACCTTC. Translating gives CASSERPDGYTF.